This paragraph reports one T cell receptor (beta chain). The sample holds a few counts of this clonotype. It lacks a known antigen. No base quality values were provided; no much bigger clone lies one nucleotide off. Sequencing instrument: Illumina HiSeq 2500. Quantitative 5'-RACE with molecular barcodes was used to prepare TCR beta libraries. The authors' analysis ran thus. A new computational method, built on a probabilistic model of VDJ rearrangement, was used to identify disease-linked TCR variants. TCRdb's own reprocessing of the public reads used fastp at Q25 and MiXCR and kept productive beta chains. Here each entry gathers all rows of one CDR3 protein and keeps the most common genes and DNA. These V and J calls derive from TCRdb rather than the authors' analysis. The sample table records approximately 100,000 distinct CDR3 sequences; around 24% of these occur just once. Clones ranked in the top ten supply roughly an eighth of the sample.

These data belong to a study of CD8 T cells in ankylosing spondylitis (dated by TCRdb to the late 2010s). The study in broad terms: To find TCR variants linked to disease, the study profiled T cell receptor beta repertoires in ankylosing spondylitis patients and healthy donors. Peripheral blood was sampled, and synovial fluid was additionally collected from ankylosing spondylitis patients. In total, the full study cohort was made up of some 110 healthy donors and approximately 24 ankylosing spondylitis patients. General conclusions and limits of the study: A CD8+ phenotype was shown by the disease-linked clones, which were found at relatively low frequencies in peripheral blood. Blood from ankylosing spondylitis patients appeared to be characterized by a TCR beta motif made up of under ten highly homologous amino acid variants. Some of the motif variants had been reported before in the synovial fluid and blood of reactive arthritis patients, a finding that suggests common disease-initiation mechanisms. Significant enrichment of the disease-linked clones was reported in matched synovial fluid samples from ankylosing spondylitis patients.

Synovial fluid samples and blood samples obtained from the same ankylosing spondylitis patients were matched. This sequence originates from a male donor with ankylosing spondylitis. Sequencing was carried out using synovial fluid, either unsorted or a sorted T cell fraction (not recorded which).

The sequence in DNA is TGTGCCAGCAGCTTAGACAGGAGTGAGACCCAGTACTTC. Translated, this is CASSLDRSETQYF. This chain joins TRBV7-7 to TRBJ2-5; TRBD1 is a possible D gene, resting on 5 matching bases. V and J are truncated by 1 base and 5 bases respectively, leaving an intervening sequence of 8 bases. The CDR3 measures 13 amino acids from cysteine to phenylalanine. CDR3 DNA is the only sequence kept; it has 39 bases, read in frame from the first base. CDR1 and CDR2, looked up from the germline V gene (reference sequence), are SSHAT and FNYEAQ.